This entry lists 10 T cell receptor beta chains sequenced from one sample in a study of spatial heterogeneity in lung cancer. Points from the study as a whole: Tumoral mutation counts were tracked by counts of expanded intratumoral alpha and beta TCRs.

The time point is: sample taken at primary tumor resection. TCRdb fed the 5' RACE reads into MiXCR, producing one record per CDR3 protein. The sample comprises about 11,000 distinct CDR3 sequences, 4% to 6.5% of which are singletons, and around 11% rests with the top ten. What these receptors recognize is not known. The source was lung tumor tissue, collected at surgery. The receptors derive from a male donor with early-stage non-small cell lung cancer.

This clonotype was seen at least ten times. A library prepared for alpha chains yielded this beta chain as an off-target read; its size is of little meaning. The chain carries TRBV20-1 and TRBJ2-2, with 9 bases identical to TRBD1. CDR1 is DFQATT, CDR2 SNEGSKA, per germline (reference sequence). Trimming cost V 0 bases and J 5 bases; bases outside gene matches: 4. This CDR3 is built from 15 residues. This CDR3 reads CSARDLGQGTGELFF. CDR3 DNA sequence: TGCAGTGCTAGAGATCTCGGACAGGGGACCGGGGAGCTGTTTTTT.

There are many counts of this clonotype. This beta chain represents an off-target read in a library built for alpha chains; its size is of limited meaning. In nucleotides, the CDR3 is TGTGCCAGTCGTACAGGCACTGGAAACACCATATATTTT. Translating it yields CASRTGTGNTIYF. V and J are TRBV28 and TRBJ1-3, with D maybe TRBD1 (5 bases). V dropped 9 bases and J dropped 2 bases, with 11 bases sitting between them. The CDR3 consists of 13 residues. Germline V gene data show CDR1 as MDHEN and CDR2 as SYDVKM.

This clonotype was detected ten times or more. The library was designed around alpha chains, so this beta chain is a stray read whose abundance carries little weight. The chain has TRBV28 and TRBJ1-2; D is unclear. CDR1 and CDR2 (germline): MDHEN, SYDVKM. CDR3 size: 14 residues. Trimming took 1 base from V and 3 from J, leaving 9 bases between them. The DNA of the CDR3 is TGTGCCAGCAGTTTATCGGCACGCTACTATGGCTACACCTTC. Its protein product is CASSLSARYYGYTF.

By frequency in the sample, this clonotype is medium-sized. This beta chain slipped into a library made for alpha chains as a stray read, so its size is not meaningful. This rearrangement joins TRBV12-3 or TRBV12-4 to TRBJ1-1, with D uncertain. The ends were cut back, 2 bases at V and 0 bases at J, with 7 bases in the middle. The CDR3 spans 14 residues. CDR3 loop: CASSLLRMNTEAFF. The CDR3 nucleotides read TGTGCCAGCAGTTTACTAAGAATGAACACTGAAGCTTTCTTT.

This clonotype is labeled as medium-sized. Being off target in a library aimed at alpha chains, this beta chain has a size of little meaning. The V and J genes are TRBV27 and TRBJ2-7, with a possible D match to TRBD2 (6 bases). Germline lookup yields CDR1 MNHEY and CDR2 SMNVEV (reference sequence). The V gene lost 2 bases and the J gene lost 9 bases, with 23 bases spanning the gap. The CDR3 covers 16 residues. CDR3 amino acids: CASSLNLGGQADGQYF. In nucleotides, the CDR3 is TGTGCCAGCAGTTTAAACCTTGGAGGGCAGGCCGATGGGCAGTACTTC.

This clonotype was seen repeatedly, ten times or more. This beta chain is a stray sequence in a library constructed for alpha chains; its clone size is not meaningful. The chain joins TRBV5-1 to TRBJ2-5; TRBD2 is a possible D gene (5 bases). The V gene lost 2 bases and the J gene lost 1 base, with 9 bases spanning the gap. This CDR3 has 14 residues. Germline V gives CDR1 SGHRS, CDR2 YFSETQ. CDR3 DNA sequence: TGCGCCAGCAGCTTAGCCGCGGGCCAAGAGACCCAGTACTTC. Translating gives CASSLAAGQETQYF.

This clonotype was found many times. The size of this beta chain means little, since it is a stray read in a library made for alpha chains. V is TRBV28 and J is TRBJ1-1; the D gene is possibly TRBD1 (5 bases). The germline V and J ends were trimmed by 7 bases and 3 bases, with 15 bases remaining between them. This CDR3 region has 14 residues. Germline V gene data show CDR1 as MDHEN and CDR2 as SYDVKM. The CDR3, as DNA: TGTGCCAGCACCTCTGACTCAGGGTACACTGAAGCTTTCTTT. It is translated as CASTSDSGYTEAFF.

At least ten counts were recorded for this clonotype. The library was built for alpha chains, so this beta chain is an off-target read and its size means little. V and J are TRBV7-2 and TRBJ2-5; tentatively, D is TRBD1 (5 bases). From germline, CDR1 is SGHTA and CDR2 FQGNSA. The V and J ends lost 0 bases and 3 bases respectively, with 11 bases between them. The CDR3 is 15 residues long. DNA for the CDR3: TGTGCCAGCAGCTTAGCGTCAGGGATGGAAGAGACCCAGTACTTC. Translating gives CASSLASGMEETQYF.

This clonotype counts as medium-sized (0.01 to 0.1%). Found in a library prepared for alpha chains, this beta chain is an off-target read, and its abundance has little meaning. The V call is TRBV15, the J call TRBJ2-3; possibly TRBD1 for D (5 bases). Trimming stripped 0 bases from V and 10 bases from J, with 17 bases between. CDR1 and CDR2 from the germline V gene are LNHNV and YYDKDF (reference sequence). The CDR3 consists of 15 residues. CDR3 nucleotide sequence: TGTGCCACCAGCAGAGATCTCGAGACAGCTTTCCCGCAGTATTTT. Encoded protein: CATSRDLETAFPQYF.

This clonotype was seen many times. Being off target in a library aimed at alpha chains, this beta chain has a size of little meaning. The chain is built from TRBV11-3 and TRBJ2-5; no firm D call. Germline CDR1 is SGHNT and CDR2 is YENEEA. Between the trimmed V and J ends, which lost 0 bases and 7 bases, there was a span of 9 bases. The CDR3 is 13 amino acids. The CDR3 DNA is TGTGCCAGCAGCTTAGAAGAGGATGGGACCCAGTACTTC. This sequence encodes CASSLEEDGTQYF. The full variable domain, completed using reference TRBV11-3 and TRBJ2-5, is EAGVVQSPRYKIIEKKQPVAFWCNPISGHNTLYWYLQNLGQGPELLIRYENEEAVDDSQLPKDRFSAERLKGVDSTLKIQPAELGDSAVYLCASSLEEDGTQYFGPGTRLLVL.